The 2 T cell receptor beta chains in this list originate from one sample, sequenced in a study of blood T cell repertoires in COVID-19. Data came from immunoSEQ multiplex PCR; TCRdb stores just in-frame clones and leaves some out. The sample yields under 150,000 clones, 80% to 90% seen once. The specimen sequenced was PBMCs or T cells enriched from blood (not recorded which). The source of these receptors is a woman between 50 and 59 years old who had recovered from COVID-19.

This sequence joins TRBV5-5 and TRBJ2-1; no firm D call. The CDR3 is 14 amino acids. Looked up from germline, CDR1 is SGHKS and CDR2 is YYEKEE (reference sequence). Trimming took 2 bases from V and 0 from J, leaving 6 bases between them. CDR3 residues: CASSLQSSYNEQFF. CDR3 bases: TGTGCCAGCAGCTTACAAAGCTCCTACAATGAGCAGTTCTTC. Variable domain in full (rest from reference TRBV5-5 and TRBJ2-1): DAGVTQSPTHLIKTRGQQVTLRCSPISGHKSVSWYQQVLGQGPQFIFQYYEKEERGRGNFPDRFSARQFPNYSSELNVNALLLGDSALYLCASSLQSSYNEQFFGPGTRLTVL.

V usage is TRBV4-1 and J usage is TRBJ1-1; 10 positions agree with TRBD1. Germline V lookup: CDR1 MGHRA, CDR2 YSYEKL. The CDR3 is 16 amino acids. Trimming took 3 bases from V and 3 from J; bases not matched to a gene: 7. For the CDR3, the DNA is TGCGCCAGCAGCCACCCCCCGGGACAGGGGTACACTGAAGCTTTCTTT. Residues: CASSHPPGQGYTEAFF.